This record looks at one TCR beta chain sequence and its context. These data originate in a study of T cell changes during pregnancy in multiple sclerosis. Some clones are missing from TCRdb's copy, which holds only in-frame ones; the method was immunoSEQ multiplex PCR. Here the sample spans around 36,000 clones, approximately 92% being singletons. The sample in question was CD8+ T cells from peripheral blood mononuclear cells, obtained in the first trimester of pregnancy. The TCR comes from a female donor with multiple sclerosis, enrolled in a pregnancy study.

The CDR3 loop is CASSAGETYEQYF. The CDR3, as DNA: TGTGCCAGCAGTGCAGGGGAGACCTACGAGCAGTACTTC. This chain connects TRBV6-1 to TRBJ2-7, with D perhaps matching TRBD1 (6 bases). The germline CDR1 and CDR2 sequences are MNHNS and SASEGT. The CDR3 consists of 13 residues. Trimming took off 4 bases at V and 2 bases at J, with 9 bases between the two ends.